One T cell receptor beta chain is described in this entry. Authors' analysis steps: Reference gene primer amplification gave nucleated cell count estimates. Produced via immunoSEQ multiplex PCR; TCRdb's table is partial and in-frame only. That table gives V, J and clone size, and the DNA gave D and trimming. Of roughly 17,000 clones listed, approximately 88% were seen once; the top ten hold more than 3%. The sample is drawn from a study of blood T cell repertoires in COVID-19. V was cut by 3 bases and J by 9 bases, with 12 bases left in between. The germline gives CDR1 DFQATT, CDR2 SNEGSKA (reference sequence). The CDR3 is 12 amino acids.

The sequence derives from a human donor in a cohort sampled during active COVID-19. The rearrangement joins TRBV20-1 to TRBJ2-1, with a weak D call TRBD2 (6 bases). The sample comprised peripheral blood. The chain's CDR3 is CSASLALGEQFF. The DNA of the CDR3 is TGCAGTGCTAGTCTAGCGTTAGGTGAGCAGTTCTTC.